This T cell receptor beta chain was sequenced during a study of blood T cells in healthy people across ages. Comments on this clonotype: Its antigen is still unknown.

Overall study results and limits: A strong correlation between TCR beta diversity and naive T cell percentage was seen. Donors of long life had a larger count of naive CD4+ cells and greater diversity than aged donors.

Germline assignment: CDR1 LGHNA and CDR2 YSLEER. V shed 4 bases, J shed 3 bases, and the junction held 4 bases outside the gene matches. This CDR3 has 15 amino acids. A second PCR of roughly 7 to 11 cycles used a sample-barcoded 5' primer and a J-beta primer mix. One entry per CDR3 protein results from TCRdb running MiXCR on the 5' RACE reads. The data contain under 1,000,000 distinct CDR3 sequences, about 47% of them singletons. Every sample yielded at least 6.5 million isolated PBMCs. The genes are TRBV4-3 and TRBJ2-3, with 10 positions matching TRBD2. Sequencing input: blood. This receptor was taken from a man older than 75 in good health. The CDR3 nucleotides are TGCGCCAGCAGCCGAGCGGGAGGGGGAACAGATACGCAGTATTTT. Amino acid sequence: CASSRAGGGTDTQYF.